These 10 T cell receptor beta chains were all obtained from the same sample, sequenced in a study of blood T cell repertoires in COVID-19. Using immunoSEQ multiplex PCR, the repertoire was profiled, and TCRdb retains in-frame clones only, with some absent. Of 130,000 to 150,000 clones listed, 81% are singletons. Sequencing was performed on peripheral blood. The receptor set was obtained from a human donor in a cohort sampled during active COVID-19.

This chain links TRBV19 with TRBJ2-1, with 9 bases aligning to TRBD1. V trimming: 10 bases; J trimming: 4 bases; junction bases outside the gene matches: 2. The CDR3 contains 12 residues. The germline V gene encodes CDR1 LNHDA and CDR2 SQIVND (reference sequence). CDR3 nucleotide sequence: TGTGCCACGGGACAGGGTTACAATGAGCAGTTCTTC. Amino acids: CATGQGYNEQFF.

The CDR3 DNA sequence: TGCGCCAGCAGCCAAGATCCCACTTCTTACTATGGCTACACCTTC. The encoded protein is CASSQDPTSYYGYTF. J is TRBJ1-2 and V is TRBV4-1; D uncertain. In germline, CDR1 is MGHRA, CDR2 YSYEKL. This CDR3 contains 15 residues. The V end was cut by 0 bases, the J end by 3 bases, with 11 bases between.

Written as DNA, the CDR3 is TGCAGCGCTTCAGGGGGGTTTGAAACCTTCGAGCAGTACTTC. Residues: CSASGGFETFEQYF. The V call is TRBV29-1, the J call TRBJ2-7, with a weak D call TRBD1 (7 bases). Trimming removed 7 bases at V and 6 bases at J, with 22 bases between. CDR1 SQVTM and CDR2 ANQGSEA come from the germline V gene. This CDR3 spans 14 amino acids.

The V and J genes are TRBV10-2 and TRBJ1-2; 8 nucleotides agree with TRBD1. With V trimmed by 7 bases and J by 5 bases, 12 bases remained unmatched. Germline-derived CDR1 and CDR2 are WSHSY and SAAADI. The CDR3 spans 15 residues. CDR3 bases: TGCGCCAGCAACCCCGGACAGGGTGGGAGGTATGGCTACACCTTC. Amino acid sequence: CASNPGQGGRYGYTF.

The CDR3 DNA reads TGTGCCAGCAGCGTAGGTCGACAGGGCGATGGCTACACCTTC. This encodes CASSVGRQGDGYTF. The chain carries TRBV9 and TRBJ1-2; TRBD1 agrees at 7 bases. Germline V lookup: CDR1 SGDLS, CDR2 YYNGEE. The CDR3 totals 14 residues. The V gene end was trimmed by 0 bases and the J gene end by 6 bases; junction bases not matched to a gene: 5.

The chain carries TRBV6-5 and TRBJ2-7; possible D gene TRBD2, 5 bases. This CDR3 comprises 13 residues. CDR1 and CDR2 from the germline V gene are MNHEY and SVGAGI. The V gene lost 10 bases and the J gene lost 0 bases, with 13 bases spanning the gap. The CDR3 DNA reads TGTGCCACCAAGAGCGGCCCCTCCTACGAGCAGTACTTC. This translates into CATKSGPSYEQYF.

This chain joins TRBV9 and TRBJ1-3; D is ambiguous. Trimming cost V 1 base and J 2 bases, with 10 bases left between them. The CDR3 is 15 amino acids. Germline loops: CDR1 SGDLS, CDR2 YYNGEE. As DNA, the CDR3 is TGTGCCAGCAGCGTACGGGGAGAGGCTGGAAACACCATATATTTT. This encodes CASSVRGEAGNTIYF.

The V call is TRBV15, the J call TRBJ1-5; 9 nucleotides align to TRBD1. This CDR3 has 18 residues. Trimming at V came to 0 bases and at J to 4 bases, leaving 10 bases not matched to a gene. CDR1 is LNHNV and CDR2 is YYDKDF in the germline V gene (reference sequence). CDR3 DNA: TGTGCCACCAGCAGAGATTTGGCCGGCGGGACAGGGAATCAGCCCCAGCATTTT. Its protein product is CATSRDLAGGTGNQPQHF.

This chain joins TRBV19 and TRBJ1-5; D is undetermined. CDR1 and CDR2 (germline): LNHDA, SQIVND (reference sequence). V was pared by 3 bases and J by 4 bases, with 10 bases between. This CDR3 is built from 14 residues. The DNA for the CDR3 is TGTGCCAGTAGTATTTTGGGCAGAAATCAGCCCCAGCATTTT. It yields the protein CASSILGRNQPQHF.

The chain joins TRBV11-2 to TRBJ1-1; 8 bases align to TRBD1. The CDR3 totals 14 residues. Trimming at V came to 4 bases and at J to 3 bases, leaving 4 bases not matched to a gene. Looked up from germline, CDR1 is SGHAT and CDR2 is FQNNGV. CDR3 bases: TGTGCCAGCAGCTGGCGGACAGGGTACACTGAAGCTTTCTTT. Its protein is CASSWRTGYTEAFF.